The 10 T cell receptor beta chains in this list originate from one sample, sequenced in a study of monozygotic twins with inflammatory bowel disease. For each CDR3 protein, TCRdb gives one entry from its re-call of the 5' RACE reads, without DNA. This sample contains a few hundred thousand distinct CDR3 sequences. What was sequenced was blood. The receptors were gathered from a human donor with ulcerative colitis or Crohn's disease, or a healthy co-twin of an affected twin (not recorded which).

CDR3 residues: CASSHGGARGRNSPLHF. The chain is built from TRBV7-2 and TRBJ1-6; TCRdb selects TRBD1, and the lack of DNA leaves this call unchecked. In germline, CDR1 is SGHTA, CDR2 FQGNSA. This CDR3 has 17 amino acids.

The gene calls are TRBV10-3 and TRBJ2-7; absent DNA, TCRdb's TRBD2 call cannot be checked. The germline V gene encodes CDR1 ENHRY and CDR2 SYGVKD. The CDR3 contains 15 residues. CDR3 region: CAISFTNLASYEQYF.

The V and J genes are TRBV5-1 and TRBJ2-7; TCRdb indicates TRBD1, and absent DNA this call remains unverified. The CDR3 runs to 16 residues. The germline CDR1 and CDR2 sequences are SGHRS and YFSETQ. CDR3 residues: CASSPGQRRGDDEQYF.

The chain links TRBV20-1 to TRBJ2-7; TCRdb names TRBD1, which stays unverified in the absence of DNA. Germline V gene sequence: CDR1 DFQATT, CDR2 SNEGSKA (reference sequence). The CDR3 length is 14 residues. CDR3 region: CSADERDRAYEQYF.

The chain recombines TRBV7-9 with TRBJ2-1; the TRBD2 assignment by TCRdb is unverifiable without DNA. This CDR3 has 13 residues. Germline values: CDR1 SEHNR, CDR2 FQNEAQ (reference sequence). The CDR3 protein is CASQRGTVNEQFF.

The J gene is TRBJ2-7, the V gene TRBV19; without DNA, the TCRdb call of TRBD1 cannot be checked. Germline-derived CDR1 and CDR2 are LNHDA and SQIVND (reference sequence). CDR3 length: 15 amino acids. The CDR3 spells CASSIYRGTTYEQYF.

This chain joins TRBV29-1 and TRBJ2-1; lacking DNA, the TRBD2 call made by TCRdb goes unchecked. The CDR3 totals 11 residues. In germline, CDR1 is SQVTM, CDR2 ANQGSEA. CDR3 sequence: CSVELAEEQFF.

The chain combines TRBV20-1 with TRBJ1-5; absent DNA, TCRdb's TRBD1 call cannot be checked. The CDR3 has 14 amino acids. CDR1 DFQATT and CDR2 SNEGSKA come from the germline V gene (reference sequence). This chain's CDR3 is CSARAGTTISPQHF.

V gene TRBV10-2 combines with J gene TRBJ2-5; as DNA is missing, the TRBD2 call by TCRdb cannot be tested. From germline, CDR1 is WSHSY and CDR2 SAAADI. CDR3 length: 19 residues. The CDR3 here is CASSESLGTSGGPQETQYF.

This chain joins TRBV10-3 and TRBJ1-5; TCRdb names TRBD1, which stays unverified in the absence of DNA. CDR1 is ENHRY and CDR2 is SYGVKD in the germline V gene. This CDR3 region has 15 residues. The CDR3 loop reads CAISRDREIVQPQHF.